This T cell receptor beta chain comes out of a study of T cells in Graves' hyperthyroidism and ophthalmopathy. Study observations and caveats: Blood also contained most expanded thyroid clonotypes above 0.001.

Subjects aged 18 to 65 presented with newly diagnosed hyperthyroidism of less than 2 months' duration. PBMCs were derived from about 10 ml fresh peripheral blood. It was RNA transcripts that yielded the amplified TCR beta CDR3 regions. When the TCR CDR3 underwent first-round RT-PCR, the HTBI primer set was used. TCRdb re-called the multiplex PCR reads through MiXCR, storing one row per CDR3 protein. The sample lists 250,000 to 300,000 distinct CDR3 sequences; 13% to 15% were seen once. The CDR3 loop spans 14 amino acids. The V and J ends lost 6 bases and 7 bases respectively, with 18 bases between them. Germline V CDR1 and CDR2: DFQATT, SNEGSKA (reference sequence). This clonotype was seen more than once but under ten times. Its antigen is undetermined. Since a much larger clone is just one base distant, this may be a read error.

The chain joins TRBV20-1 to TRBJ2-2, with D perhaps matching TRBD1 (5 bases). The sequence came from a woman between 40 and 50 years old with Graves' hyperthyroidism that later progressed to Graves' ophthalmopathy. Sequenced material: blood. The CDR3 loop reads CSANPRVDIGELFF. The CDR3 coding sequence is TGCAGTGCGAACCCTAGAGTGGACATCGGGGAGCTGTTTTTT.